This T cell receptor beta chain was retrieved from a study of cytomegalovirus exposure and HLA in healthy donors. PCR amplification relied on 60 Vbeta primers (plus 13 Jbeta primers). This table comes from immunoSEQ multiplex PCR, and its TCRdb copy is limited to in-frame clones, with some not included. The data show some 110,000 clones, 80% to 85% seen once. Comment on this clone: Its antigen is as yet unknown.

Overall study findings and caveats: TRBV6-2, TRBV6-3 and some other V segments were excluded as indistinguishable. In a later analysis, donors in an Asian-associated ancestry cluster reportedly had fewer N-insertions in productive TCRs than the cohort mean.

Germline V gene lookup returns CDR1 SGHTA and CDR2 FQGTGA. This CDR3 region has 13 residues. The ends were cut back, 2 bases at V and 5 bases at J, with 10 bases in the middle. Sequencing was done on a sample of PBMCs. The chain recombines TRBV7-3 with TRBJ2-7; no firm D call. The sequence was collected from a man aged 25 to 40 in good health and CMV-seropositive. CDR3 in DNA: TGTGCCAGCAGCTTAGGTTTGGGCCACGAGCAGTACTTC. Translation gives CASSLGLGHEQYF. The full variable domain, completed using reference TRBV7-3 and TRBJ2-7, is GAGVSQTPSNKVTEKGKYVELRCDPISGHTALYWYRQSLGQGPEFLIYFQGTGAADDSGLPNDRFFAVRPEGSVSTLKIQRTERGDSAVYLCASSLGLGHEQYFGPGTRLTVT.